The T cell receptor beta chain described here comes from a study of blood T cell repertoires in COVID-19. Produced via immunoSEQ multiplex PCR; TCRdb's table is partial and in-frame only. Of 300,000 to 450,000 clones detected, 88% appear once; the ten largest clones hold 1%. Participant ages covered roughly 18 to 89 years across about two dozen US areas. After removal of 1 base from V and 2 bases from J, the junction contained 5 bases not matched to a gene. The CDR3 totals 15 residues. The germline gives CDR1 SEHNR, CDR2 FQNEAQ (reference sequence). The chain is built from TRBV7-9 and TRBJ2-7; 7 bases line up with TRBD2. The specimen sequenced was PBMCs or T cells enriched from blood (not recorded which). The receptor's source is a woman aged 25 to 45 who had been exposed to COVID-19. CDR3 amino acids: CASSLGAGEPYEQYF. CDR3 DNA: TGTGCCAGCAGCTTAGGGGCGGGGGAACCCTACGAGCAGTACTTC.